The 21 T cell receptor beta chains listed next were all sequenced from one sample in a study of blood T cell repertoires in COVID-19. Generated by immunoSEQ multiplex PCR, the TCRdb table keeps only in-frame clones and is missing some. This sample yields about 230,000 clones, of which 85% are seen a single time; more than 4.5% belongs to the top ten. The sample consisted of peripheral blood. The origin of the receptors is a man aged 45-60 years with COVID-19, enrolled during active disease.

The chain uses TRBV6-1 and TRBJ1-1; no clear D. Germline V gene sequence: CDR1 MNHNS, CDR2 SASEGT. This CDR3 region has 14 residues. V gave up 1 base and J gave up 7 bases, with 13 bases separating them. The CDR3, as DNA: TGTGCCAGCAGTGAAGGGATCGACGGGAGTGAAGCTTTCTTT. Translating gives CASSEGIDGSEAFF.

The chain has TRBV7-3 and TRBJ2-1; TRBD2 agrees at 10 bases. Germline V lookup: CDR1 SGHTA, CDR2 FQGTGA. V dropped 5 bases and J dropped 0; count of bases not matched to a gene: 7. This CDR3 region has 17 residues. The CDR3 is CASSQTSGSPSYNEQFF. CDR3 in DNA: TGTGCCAGCAGCCAGACTAGCGGGTCCCCCTCCTACAATGAGCAGTTCTTC.

The chain is built from TRBV9 and TRBJ1-1, with a weak D call TRBD1 (5 bases). Germline loops: CDR1 SGDLS, CDR2 YYNGEE. This CDR3 contains 15 residues. Trimming left V 2 bases short and J 4 bases short, with 15 bases between. The CDR3 is CASSVQGVLGTEAFF. The CDR3 region has the DNA TGTGCCAGCAGCGTTCAAGGGGTTTTGGGCACTGAAGCTTTCTTT.

The DNA of the CDR3 is TGTGCCAGCAGCTCCCGGGTTTCCTACGAGCAGTACTTC. It translates to CASSSRVSYEQYF. V usage is TRBV13 and J usage is TRBJ2-7; D gene uncertain. The V end lost 4 bases, the J end lost 1 base, and 8 bases lay between the germline ends. This CDR3 has 13 residues. Germline CDR1 reads PRHDT; CDR2 reads FYEKMQ (reference sequence).

The chain couples TRBV11-3 to TRBJ1-5; D not certain. The CDR3 length is 14 residues. Trimming shortened V by 4 bases and J by 3 bases, and 10 bases separated the two germline ends. CDR1 and CDR2 (germline): SGHNT, YENEEA. The CDR3 reads CASSSYIANQPQHF. The CDR3 region has the DNA TGTGCCAGCAGCTCATACATCGCCAATCAGCCCCAGCATTTT.

Note on this clone: The junction departs from germline at one end; a sequencing error may be responsible. The rearrangement joins TRBV19 to TRBJ1-5, with 8 positions matching TRBD1. The length of the CDR3 is 15 residues. The germline V gene has CDR1 LNHDA and CDR2 SQIVND (reference sequence). The CDR3 DNA reads TGTGCCAGTAGTCTAGAAGGGACAGGACGCAAGCCCCAGCATTTT. It codes for CASSLEGTGRKPQHF.

The chain joins TRBV5-4 to TRBJ2-1, with TRBD2 identical over 8 bases. The CDR3 is 15 residues long. In germline, CDR1 is SGHNT, CDR2 YYREEE (reference sequence). Trimming at V came to 3 bases and at J to 8 bases, leaving 10 bases not matched to a gene. The CDR3 is CASSSIAGSRDEQFF. In nucleotides, the CDR3 is TGTGCCAGCAGCTCTATAGCGGGGAGCCGGGATGAGCAGTTCTTC.

The chain has TRBV2 and TRBJ1-3; D is unresolved. Looked up from germline, CDR1 is SNHLY and CDR2 is FYNNEI. The CDR3 runs to 14 residues. V was pared by 3 bases and J by 0 bases, with 6 bases between. The CDR3: CASSDQVSGNTIYF. CDR3 sequence (DNA): TGTGCCAGCAGTGATCAGGTCTCTGGAAACACCATATATTTT.

The rearrangement uses TRBV19 and TRBJ2-7; 7 bases agree with TRBD1. The J segment lost 3 bases and the V segment lost 3 bases, leaving 17 bases of the junction unmatched. CDR1 LNHDA and CDR2 SQIVND come from the germline V gene (reference sequence). This CDR3 region has 18 residues. CDR3 loop: CASSMGRALRGNNYEQYF. CDR3 sequence (DNA): TGTGCCAGTAGTATGGGAAGGGCTCTCAGGGGGAACAACTACGAGCAGTACTTC.

This chain joins TRBV11-2 and TRBJ2-3, with TRBD2 identical over 9 bases. After removal of 0 bases from V and 10 bases from J, the junction contained 11 bases not matched to a gene. CDR1 and CDR2 (germline): SGHAT, FQNNGV. This CDR3 has 16 residues. The CDR3 region has the DNA TGTGCCAGCAGCTTAGAAATGGGACTAGCTCCCCACGCGCAGTATTTT. This gives the protein CASSLEMGLAPHAQYF.

About this clone itself: A much larger clone lies a single base off, so this may be a read error. The chain uses TRBV6-1 and TRBJ2-5; 12 nucleotides line up with TRBD2. Per germline, CDR1 MNHNS and CDR2 SASEGT. V lost 2 bases and J lost 4; bases outside the gene matches: 2. This CDR3 region has 15 residues. Here the CDR3 reads CASSELAGGPETQYF. CDR3 DNA sequence: TGTGCCAGCAGTGAACTAGCGGGGGGGCCAGAGACCCAGTACTTC.

V usage is TRBV3-1 (or the pseudogene TRBV3-2) and J usage is TRBJ1-4; D gene uncertain. Germline V lookup: CDR1 LGHDT, CDR2 YNNKEL (reference sequence). V lost 2 bases to trimming and J lost 4 bases, with 2 bases between them. The CDR3 contains 12 residues. CDR3 protein: CASSQYNEKLFF. The DNA for the CDR3 is TGTGCCAGCAGCCAATATAATGAAAAACTGTTTTTT.

Written as DNA, the CDR3 is TGCGCCAGCAGCCAAGGGACTAGCGGGGGGACTCAAAGGGAAACGCAGTATTTT. Its translation: CASSQGTSGGTQRETQYF. The chain joins TRBV4-1 to TRBJ2-3; 14 positions agree with TRBD2. This CDR3 is built from 18 residues. Germline CDR1 reads MGHRA; CDR2 reads YSYEKL. V trimming: 1 base; J trimming: 9 bases; junction bases outside the gene matches: 12.

The rearrangement joins TRBV7-9 to TRBJ1-3; 9 nucleotides align to TRBD1. The CDR3 covers 17 residues. CDR1 and CDR2 from the germline V gene are SEHNR and FQNEAQ (reference sequence). V shed 2 bases, J shed 8 bases, and the junction held 13 bases outside the gene matches. CDR3 nucleotides: TGTGCCAGCAGCTTACCTCACGGACAGGGGATTAGCCACACCATATATTTT. This encodes CASSLPHGQGISHTIYF. The full variable domain, rest sourced from reference TRBV7-9 and TRBJ1-3, is DTGVSQNPRHKITKRGQNVTFRCDPISEHNRLYWYRQTLGQGPEFLTYFQNEAQLEKSRLLSDRFSAERPKGSFSTLEIQRTEQGDSAMYLCASSLPHGQGISHTIYFGEGSWLTVV.

The CDR3 nucleotides are TGTGCCAGCAGTTACTCGTCCACCTACGAGCAGTACTTC. This gives the protein CASSYSSTYEQYF. The rearrangement links TRBV6-5 to TRBJ2-7; D is undetermined. The CDR3 is 13 amino acids. Germline assignment: CDR1 MNHEY and CDR2 SVGAGI. Trimming took off 0 bases at V and 2 bases at J, with 5 bases between the two ends.

In its sample, this clone was seen once. The chain has TRBV7-3 and TRBJ2-5, with D possibly TRBD2 on 5 matching bases. The V gene's germline CDR1 is SGHTA and CDR2 FQGTGA. This CDR3 spans 15 amino acids. Trimming took 5 bases from V and 6 from J, leaving 19 bases between them. The DNA for the CDR3 is TGTGCCAGCAGCCTAAACCGACCGTCGGGGAAGACCCAGTACTTC. It specifies CASSLNRPSGKTQYF.

This clone has a handful of counts. As DNA, the CDR3 is TGTGCCAGCAGTTACTCGCGGTACCTTCAGTCCATATATTTT. Translation: CASSYSRYLQSIYF. The chain employs TRBV6-2 or TRBV6-3 and TRBJ1-3; D ambiguous. CDR3 length: 14 amino acids. V gave up 0 bases and J gave up 11 bases, with 14 bases separating them. The germline CDR1 and CDR2 sequences are MNHEY and SVGEGT.

This clone was counted a single time. J is TRBJ1-2 and V is TRBV19; D is ambiguous. CDR3 length: 12 residues. Per the germline V gene, CDR1 is LNHDA and CDR2 is SQIVND (reference sequence). The V and J ends lost 7 bases and 8 bases respectively, with 14 bases between them. The CDR3 DNA reads TGTGCCAGTACCCCCCAGAACGGGGGCTACACCTTC. Its translation is CASTPQNGGYTF. The variable domain in full, completed from reference TRBV19 and TRBJ1-2, reads DGGITQSPKYLFRKEGQNVTLSCEQNLNHDAMYWYRQDPGQGLRLIYYSQIVNDFQKGDIAEGYSVSREKKESFPLTVTSAQKNPTAFYLCASTPQNGGYTFGSGTRLTVV.

Turning to this clone: In the same sample, other DNA sequences code for this CDR3. The V gene is TRBV11-2, the J gene TRBJ1-1, with D unclear. V was trimmed by 5 bases and J by 5 bases, leaving 6 bases between them. The CDR3 contains 11 residues. Germline V CDR1 and CDR2: SGHAT, FQNNGV. The CDR3 nucleotides are TGTGCCAGCAGCCCCTTGACTGAAGCTTTCTTT. This sequence encodes CASSPLTEAFF. Drawing the rest from reference TRBV11-2 and TRBJ1-1, the complete variable domain is EAGVAQSPRYKIIEKRQSVAFWCNPISGHATLYWYQQILGQGPKLLIQFQNNGVVDDSQLPKDRFSAERLKGVDSTLKIQPAKLEDSAVYLCASSPLTEAFFGQGTRLTVV.

CDR3 nucleotide sequence: TGTGCCAGCAGCTTTATGACAGGGGGCAATGAGCAGTTCTTC. It codes for CASSFMTGGNEQFF. The chain carries TRBV7-2 and TRBJ2-1, with 9 bases fitting TRBD1. Looked up from germline, CDR1 is SGHTA and CDR2 is FQGNSA. V dropped 3 bases and J dropped 6; count of bases not matched to a gene: 3. The length of the CDR3 is 14 residues. Based on the CDR3 plus reference TRBV7-2 and TRBJ2-1, the full variable domain is GAGVSQSPSNKVTEKGKDVELRCDPISGHTALYWYRQSLGQGLEFLIYFQGNSAPDKSGLPSDRFSAERTGGSVSTLTIQRTQQEDSAVYLCASSFMTGGNEQFFGPGTRLTVL.

The CDR3 DNA sequence: TGTGCCAGCAGATTGACAGGGGGCAGCAATCAGCCCCAGCATTTT. Translation gives CASRLTGGSNQPQHF. This sequence joins TRBV28 and TRBJ1-5; 10 bases match TRBD1. This CDR3 is built from 15 residues. CDR1 and CDR2 (germline): MDHEN, SYDVKM. V lost 6 bases to trimming and J lost 1 base; unmatched junction nucleotides: 3. The complete variable domain, with remaining parts taken from reference TRBV28 and TRBJ1-5, reads DVKVTQSSRYLVKRTGEKVFLECVQDMDHENMFWYRQDPGLGLRLIYFSYDVKMKEKGDIPEGYSVSREKKERFSLILESASTNQTSMYLCASRLTGGSNQPQHFGDGTRLSIL.